The clone carrying this TCR beta chain was recorded at least ten times. Antigen specificity is unknown. The V and J ends lost 8 bases and 5 bases respectively, with 13 bases between them. The CDR3 consists of 13 residues. CDR1 is SGHAT and CDR2 is FQNNGV in the germline V gene. This specimen comes from a study of T cells in Graves' hyperthyroidism and ophthalmopathy. Study conclusions and caveats: Most thyroid clonotypes expanded above 0.001 were also detected in blood.

TCR beta CDR3 sequences were amplified from RNA transcripts. Initially, a first-round RT-PCR of the TCR CDR3 employed the HTBI primer set. TCRdb independently ran MiXCR on the multiplex PCR reads; one entry per CDR3 protein. The profile shows approximately 330,000 distinct CDR3 sequences, about 20% of them singletons. The sample comprised blood. This clonotype originated in a woman aged 45-59 years with Graves' hyperthyroidism. The V and J genes are TRBV11-2 and TRBJ2-4, with unresolved D. The CDR3 loop is CASGKGLENIQYF. DNA of the CDR3: TGTGCCAGCGGGAAGGGCTTGGAAAACATTCAGTACTTC.